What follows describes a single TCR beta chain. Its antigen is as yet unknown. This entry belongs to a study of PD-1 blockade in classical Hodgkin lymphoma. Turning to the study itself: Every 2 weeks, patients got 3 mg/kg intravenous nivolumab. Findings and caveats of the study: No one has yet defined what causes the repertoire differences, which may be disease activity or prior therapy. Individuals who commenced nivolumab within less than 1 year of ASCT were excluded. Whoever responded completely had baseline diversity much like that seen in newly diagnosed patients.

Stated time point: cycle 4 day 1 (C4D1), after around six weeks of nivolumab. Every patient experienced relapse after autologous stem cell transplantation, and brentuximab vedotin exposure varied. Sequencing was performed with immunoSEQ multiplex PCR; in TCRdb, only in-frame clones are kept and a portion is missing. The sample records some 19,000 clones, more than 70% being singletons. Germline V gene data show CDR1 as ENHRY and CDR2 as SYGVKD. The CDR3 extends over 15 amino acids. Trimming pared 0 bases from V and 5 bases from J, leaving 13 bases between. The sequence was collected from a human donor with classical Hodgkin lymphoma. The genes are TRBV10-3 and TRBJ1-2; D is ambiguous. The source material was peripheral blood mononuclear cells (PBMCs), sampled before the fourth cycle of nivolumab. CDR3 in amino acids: CAISESNALGYGYTF. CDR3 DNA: TGTGCCATCAGTGAGTCGAATGCGTTGGGGTATGGCTACACCTTC.